The clone carrying this TCR beta chain was seen just once. This sample is part of a study of blood T cell repertoires in COVID-19. About the research overall: The samples span acute and convalescent COVID-19 from the United States, Italy and Spain. Nucleic acid was either cDNA or gDNA, and it came from T cells, B-cell-depleted T cells, or PBMCs.

As processed by the authors: Estimated nucleated cell counts came from reference gene primer amplification. Only in-frame clones appear in the TCRdb table, and some are missing; sequencing was by immunoSEQ multiplex PCR. From that table come the V and J calls and clone size; the DNA was used to work out D and trimming. The sample includes about 20,000 clones, 79% of them seen just once. CDR1 and CDR2 (germline): MGHRA, YSYEKL. Deletions cut 3 bases from V and 6 bases from J, with 8 bases between. The CDR3 sequence is 13 residues long. Sequencing was done on a sample of peripheral blood. The sequence was obtained from a man aged 80 or over with acute or convalescent COVID-19. This chain joins TRBV4-1 and TRBJ2-2; the D is unclear. CDR3 DNA sequence: TGCGCCAGCAGCCAGGGCCCGGCCGGGGAGCTGTTTTTT. Protein sequence: CASSQGPAGELFF.